The T cell receptor (beta chain) described here comes from a study of T cells in Graves' hyperthyroidism and ophthalmopathy. RNA transcripts provided the source from which TCR beta CDR3 regions were amplified. First-round RT-PCR with HTBI primers amplified the TCR CDR3 region. TCRdb redid the calling of the multiplex PCR reads with MiXCR, one entry per CDR3 protein. Among roughly 520,000 distinct CDR3 sequences listed, roughly a quarter were seen once. Study-level points and caveats: In blood, most of the thyroid clonotypes expanded above 0.001 were also present. The authors' 13 V-J model separated ophthalmopathy from stable hyperthyroidism.

This CDR3 has 13 residues. CDR1 and CDR2 from the germline V gene are MNHNS and SASEGT. Trimming cost V 6 bases and J 8 bases, with 16 bases left between them. This clonotype showed up many times. Antigen unknown. The material sequenced was blood. The sequence was collected from a woman aged 25-40 years with Graves' ophthalmopathy. V gene TRBV6-1 combines with J gene TRBJ1-2; no firm D call. CDR3 protein: CASSFGRARGYTF. The CDR3 DNA reads TGTGCCAGCAGCTTCGGACGGGCGAGAGGCTACACCTTC.